This paragraph reports one T cell receptor (beta chain). The antigen is unknown. This sample is drawn from a study of OX40 agonist ivuxolimab in advanced cancers. Study-wide background: Having had anti-PD-1, anti-PD-L1 or anti-CTLA-4 therapy before was allowed, and more than 35% had some.

The CDR3 is made up of 14 amino acids. V dropped 3 bases and J dropped 0 bases, with 7 bases sitting between them. The germline V gene has CDR1 MNHEY and CDR2 SMNVEV (reference sequence). TCRdb's table, derived via immunoSEQ multiplex PCR, lists solely in-frame clones and lacks some. The profile shows around 35,000 clones, 88% of them singletons. General observations from the study: Averaged across samples, CD8+ T cells carried more expanded clones than CD4+ did.

This rearrangement joins TRBV27 to TRBJ2-3; D gene ambiguous. Source: CD4+ or CD8+ T cells sorted from blood, taken in a trial of the OX40 agonist ivuxolimab. The origin of this receptor is an adult with an advanced solid tumor such as melanoma, head and neck, liver or kidney cancer. CDR3 in amino acids: CASSFMSSTDTQYF. CDR3 coding DNA: TGTGCCAGCAGTTTCATGTCTAGCACAGATACGCAGTATTTT.